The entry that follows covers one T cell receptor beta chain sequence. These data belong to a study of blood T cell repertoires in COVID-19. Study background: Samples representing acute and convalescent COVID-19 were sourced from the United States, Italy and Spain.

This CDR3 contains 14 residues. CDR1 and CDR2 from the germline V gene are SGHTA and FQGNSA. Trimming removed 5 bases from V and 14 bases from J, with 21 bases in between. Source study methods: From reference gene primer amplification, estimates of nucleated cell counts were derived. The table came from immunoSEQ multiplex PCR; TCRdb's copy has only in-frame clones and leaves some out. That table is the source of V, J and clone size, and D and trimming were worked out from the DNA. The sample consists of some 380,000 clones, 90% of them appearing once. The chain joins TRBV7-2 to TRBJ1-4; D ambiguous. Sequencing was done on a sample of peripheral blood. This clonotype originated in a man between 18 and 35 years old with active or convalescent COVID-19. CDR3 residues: CASSQHSTNGDLFF. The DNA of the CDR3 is TGTGCCAGCAGCCAACATTCGACAAACGGGGATCTGTTTTTT.